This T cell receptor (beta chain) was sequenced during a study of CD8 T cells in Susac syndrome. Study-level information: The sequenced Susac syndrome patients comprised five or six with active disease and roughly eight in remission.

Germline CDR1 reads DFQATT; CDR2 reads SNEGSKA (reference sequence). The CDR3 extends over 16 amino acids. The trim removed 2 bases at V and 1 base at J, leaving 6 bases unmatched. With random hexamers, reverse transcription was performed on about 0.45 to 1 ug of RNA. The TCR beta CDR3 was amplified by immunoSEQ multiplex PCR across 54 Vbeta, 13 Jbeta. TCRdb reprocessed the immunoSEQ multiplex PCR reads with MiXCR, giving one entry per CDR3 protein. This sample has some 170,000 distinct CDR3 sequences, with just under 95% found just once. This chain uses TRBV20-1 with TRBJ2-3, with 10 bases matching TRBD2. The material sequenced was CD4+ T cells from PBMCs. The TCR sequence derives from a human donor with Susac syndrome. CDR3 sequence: CSARTGLASRTDTQYF. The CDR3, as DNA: TGCAGTGCTAGAACGGGACTAGCGAGTCGCACAGATACGCAGTATTTT.